This T cell receptor beta chain was sequenced for a study of blood T cell repertoires in COVID-19. Measured with immunoSEQ multiplex PCR; TCRdb has only the in-frame clones, and not every one. The sample holds about 290,000 clones, approximately 88% seen once. The ends were cut back, 0 bases at V and 0 bases at J, with 9 bases in the middle. This CDR3 contains 16 residues. Germline V gene sequence: CDR1 SGHTA, CDR2 FQGNSA. The clonotype originates from a woman in her thirties or forties who had recovered from COVID-19. This rearrangement joins TRBV7-2 to TRBJ1-3; possible D gene TRBD1, 6 bases. Sequenced: PBMCs or T cells enriched from blood (not recorded which). The DNA for the CDR3 is TGTGCCAGCAGCTTAGCGACAGGCCTCTCTGGAAACACCATATATTTT. This codes for CASSLATGLSGNTIYF.